Here is one TCR beta chain with its context. These data originate in a study of control samples from healthy donors and cancer patients. Produced via immunoSEQ multiplex PCR; TCRdb's table is partial and in-frame only. The data show 100,000 to 150,000 clones, with about 91% seen just once and about 9% held by the top ten. Germline-derived CDR1 and CDR2 are SGHRS and YFSETQ. The CDR3 is 15 amino acids. The V end was cut by 7 bases, the J end by 5 bases, with 19 bases between. The clonotype comes from a man in his late teens or twenties in good health. Sequenced: blood. The chain has TRBV5-1 and TRBJ2-1; no definite D call. CDR3 region: CASHLSSTVNNEQFF. CDR3 DNA: TGCGCCAGCCACCTTTCTTCGACGGTTAACAATGAGCAGTTCTTC.